A selection of T cell receptor beta chains follows, all from one sample in a study of shared T cell receptors in the human thymus. Generated by immunoSEQ multiplex PCR, the TCRdb table keeps only in-frame clones and is missing some. The profile covers roughly 700,000 clones, with roughly 88% appearing a single time and 0.008% to 0.011% taken by the ten largest. These sequences were also reported in another study, on human thymus T cells.

Sequenced sample: thymocytes. The receptor set was obtained from a boy in the first two years of life with a congenital heart defect. Each CDR3 is given without its conserved first and last residue. The order of the fields is V gene, CDR3 protein.

TRBV7-2 | ASSLGQGVREQY
TRBV11-3 | ASSLRQGYEQY
TRBV27 | ASTLGAGARTDTQY
TRBV30 | ASPLMFSQPQH
TRBV5-6 | ASSPKTGSGANVLT
TRBV2 | ASSERFSVPLLNYGYT
TRBV7-6 | ASSPETSAAIY
TRBV7-2 | ASSFSGTEDEQY
TRBV7-2 | ASSLDGSAGGVGTQY
TRBV6-1 | ASSEANDRGGQPQH
TRBV7-2 | ASSFQTSGLYNEQF
TRBV19 | ASSIWTGRSTEAF
TRBV4-3 | ASSQDSGSGRATYEQY
TRBV15 | ATSSLPDRSSSYEQY
TRBV2 | AREWGEGRNEQF
TRBV19 | ASSVIRDSTYEQY
TRBV9 | ASSVGQGTGNTIY
TRBV5-4 | ASSPDAREGCNEQF
TRBV7-9 | ASSLEESGFAPNYGYT
TRBV7-2 | ASSSTVFGNTIY
TRBV19 | ASSISAGAPYNEQF
TRBV7-6 | ASSPHPRWEQF
TRBV10-3 | AISESLTSYNEQF
TRBV11-2 | ASSLDGGQLSKDEQY
TRBV4-3 | ASSRLSGVPTDTQY
TRBV15 | ATSRDPPGTGFATNEKLF
TRBV7-9 | AAGHNEKLF
TRBV27 | ASSRAEPGELF
TRBV4-1 | ASSPLGRRPISPLH
TRBV10-1 | ASSESPGTSSYNEQF
TRBV5-1 | ASSLGPTDTQY
TRBV12-5 | ASGCDEGQGTGRTEAF
TRBV19 | ASSLTPGQRPYEQY
TRBV7-9 | ASSLVGGRTGSEQY
TRBV28 | ASTNWASGLSYNEQF
TRBV5-3 | ARSSISWALAGSFSYNEQF
TRBV10-3 | AIRSGTPNTGELF